The sequence of this T cell receptor beta chain was determined in a study of T-cell reconstitution after alpha-beta-depleted transplantation in children. Study-level findings and limits: Where some patients showed high TCRbeta diversity at day 60, it came from recipient T cells and thymic progenitors that had survived. Reportedly, only several hundred clones from non-depleted graft cells drove alpha-beta T-cell counts at about two months. Most T-cell counts and diversity one year after the transplant came from T cells that were newly produced.

As it was prepared, the TCRbeta library received unique molecular identifiers. TCRdb called the PCR reads again in MiXCR, with one record for every CDR3 protein. The table records about 540,000 distinct CDR3 sequences, about a quarter of them present only once. Trimming cost V 1 base and J 5 bases, with 8 bases left between them. This CDR3 is 13 amino acids long. As concerns this clonotype: As yet, its antigen is unknown.

The J gene is TRBJ1-1, the V gene TRBV12-3 or TRBV12-4; no firm D call. This TCR was sampled from a boy under two years old with Wiskott-Aldrich syndrome, due to receive a stem cell transplant. Sample: PBMCs, taken before TCRalphabeta/CD19-depleted stem cell transplant. CDR3 DNA sequence: TGTGCCAGCAGTTTAGGTCCCTGGACTGAAGCTTTCTTT. It is translated as CASSLGPWTEAFF.